Below are 24 T cell receptor beta chains sequenced from a single sample in a study of blood T cell repertoires in COVID-19. Clones were sequenced by immunoSEQ multiplex PCR, and TCRdb holds only the in-frame ones, with some missing. The data hold 250,000 to 350,000 clones, with 90% observed a single time. Material for sequencing was PBMCs or T cells enriched from blood (not recorded which). These receptors originate from a woman younger than 45 who had recovered from COVID-19.

The chain couples TRBV21-1 to TRBJ2-2; TRBD1 is taken as the D call from the table, unchecked against the DNA. TRBV21-1 represents a pseudogene. This CDR3 is 17 amino acids long. In DNA, the CDR3 is TGTGCCAGCAGCAAAACGGTAGGACAGCCTGTCACCGGGGAGCTGTTTTTT. This sequence encodes CASSKTVGQPVTGELFF.

The chain recombines TRBV25-1 with TRBJ1-5, with D possibly matching TRBD1 (5 bases). Germline CDR1 reads MGHDK; CDR2 reads SYGVNS. The V end was cut by 4 bases, the J end by 6 bases, with 10 bases between. The CDR3 runs to 13 residues. This chain's CDR3 is CASSADSVQPQHF. The CDR3 coding sequence is TGTGCCAGCAGTGCCGACAGCGTTCAGCCCCAGCATTTT.

In this sample, this clone turned up once. The chain links TRBV4-3 to TRBJ1-6; possibly TRBD1 for D (5 bases). This CDR3 is built from 17 residues. Germline CDR1 LGHNA, CDR2 YSLEER. With 0 bases removed from V and 7 bases from J, the gap between germline ends came to 16 bases. The CDR3 region is CASSQEGGITTNSPLHF. The CDR3 DNA sequence: TGCGCCAGCAGCCAAGAGGGGGGGATAACAACCAATTCACCCCTCCACTTT.

J is TRBJ1-2 and V is TRBV6-5; no firm D call. Germline V lookup: CDR1 MNHEY, CDR2 SVGAGI. V was cut by 6 bases and J by 0 bases, with 8 bases left in between. The CDR3 is 13 residues long. Here the CDR3 DNA reads TGTGCCAGCAGCCCCCGGGCTAACTATGGCTACACCTTC. Its translation: CASSPRANYGYTF.

The V and J genes are TRBV9 and TRBJ2-1; D is uncertain. The CDR3 sequence is 17 residues long. V gave up 0 bases and J gave up 2 bases, with 15 bases separating them. Germline CDR1 reads SGDLS; CDR2 reads YYNGEE. DNA for the CDR3: TGTGCCAGCAGCGTAGGTTCCCAACAGAGACCCTACAATGAGCAGTTCTTC. Protein sequence: CASSVGSQQRPYNEQFF.

V usage is TRBV4-2 and J usage is TRBJ2-7; 10 nucleotides agree with TRBD2. Losses at the gene ends were 1 base for V and 6 bases for J; bases not matched to a gene: 15. The CDR3 length is 18 residues. The germline V gene encodes CDR1 LGHNA and CDR2 YNFKEQ. The CDR3 DNA sequence: TGTGCCAGCAGCCAAGTTGCGGGGATGGCTAGCGGGAGTGCCGAGCAGTACTTC. It is translated as CASSQVAGMASGSAEQYF.

This rearrangement joins TRBV28 to TRBJ2-7, with 7 positions matching TRBD2. Losses at the gene ends were 6 bases for V and 4 bases for J; bases not matched to a gene: 9. CDR3 size: 14 residues. CDR1 and CDR2 from the germline V gene are MDHEN and SYDVKM. The CDR3 DNA reads TGTGCCAGCAGCGGAACTAGCGAACGTTACGAGCAGTACTTC. Translating gives CASSGTSERYEQYF.

The V gene is TRBV2, the J gene TRBJ2-1, with TRBD1 matching 7 bases. The V and J ends lost 7 bases and 8 bases, in that order; junction bases with no gene match: 8. The germline V gene encodes CDR1 SNHLY and CDR2 FYNNEI. The CDR3 sequence is 13 residues long. CDR3 amino acids: CASKPLGTDEQFF. CDR3 coding DNA: TGTGCCAGCAAGCCGTTGGGGACAGATGAGCAGTTCTTC.

V is TRBV28 and J is TRBJ2-1, with 7 bases that match TRBD2. Germline-derived CDR1 and CDR2 are MDHEN and SYDVKM. With V trimmed by 4 bases and J by 2 bases, 5 bases remained unmatched. This CDR3 comprises 15 residues. The DNA for the CDR3 is TGTGCCAGCAGTTCTAGCGGAATAGCCTACAATGAGCAGTTCTTC. It specifies CASSSSGIAYNEQFF. The full variable domain, with the rest looked up from reference TRBV28 and TRBJ2-1, is DVKVTQSSRYLVKRTGEKVFLECVQDMDHENMFWYRQDPGLGLRLIYFSYDVKMKEKGDIPEGYSVSREKKERFSLILESASTNQTSMYLCASSSSGIAYNEQFFGPGTRLTVL.

The chain uses TRBV5-1 and TRBJ2-7; TRBD1 agrees at 8 bases. Germline CDR1 SGHRS, CDR2 YFSETQ. Unmatched junction bases numbered 6, after V lost 3 bases and J lost 4 bases. The CDR3 contains 14 residues. CDR3 in amino acids: CASSSTGGDYEQYF. CDR3 coding DNA: TGCGCCAGCAGCTCTACAGGGGGTGATTACGAGCAGTACTTC. Using reference TRBV5-1 and TRBJ2-7 for the parts outside the CDR3, the full variable domain is KAGVTQTPRYLIKTRGQQVTLSCSPISGHRSVSWYQQTPGQGLQFLFEYFSETQRNKGNFPGRFSGRQFSNSRSEMNVSTLELGDSALYLCASSSTGGDYEQYFGPGTRLTVT.

The rearrangement links TRBV5-6 to TRBJ2-7; D perhaps matches TRBD2 (7 bases). The V end lost 0 bases, the J end lost 2 bases, and 15 bases lay between the germline ends. There are 16 residues in the CDR3. Germline-derived CDR1 and CDR2 are SGHDT and YYEEEE. The CDR3 nucleotides are TGTGCCAGCAGCTTGGCTAGGGGGGGGCGCCCCTACGAGCAGTACTTC. Residues: CASSLARGGRPYEQYF.

The genes are TRBV7-9 and TRBJ2-7; D could derive from TRBD1 or TRBD2 (6 bases each). The ends were cut back, 5 bases at V and 1 base at J, with 12 bases in the middle. The germline V gene encodes CDR1 SEHNR and CDR2 FQNEAQ (reference sequence). There are 14 residues in the CDR3. The CDR3 protein is CASSVGGQSYEQYF. As DNA, the CDR3 is TGTGCCAGCAGCGTAGGGGGGCAATCCTACGAGCAGTACTTC.

The chain joins TRBV27 to TRBJ2-7, with D possibly matching TRBD1 (6 bases). V was shortened by 3 bases and J by 6 bases, with 12 bases between the two germline ends. Germline-derived CDR1 and CDR2 are MNHEY and SMNVEV (reference sequence). This CDR3 spans 13 amino acids. In DNA, the CDR3 is TGTGCCAGCAGTTTCGACAGGTTTCGCGAGCAGTACTTC. Translating gives CASSFDRFREQYF.

This clone was seen more than once but under ten times. Relative to the germline gene, one junction end is altered; a read error may explain this. This sequence joins TRBV2 and TRBJ1-1; tentative D call: TRBD1 (6 bases). The CDR3 spans 13 residues. Looked up from germline, CDR1 is SNHLY and CDR2 is FYNNEI. CDR3: CASSDRWETEAFF. DNA for the CDR3: TGTGCCAGTAGTGACAGGTGGGAGACTGAAGCTTTCTTT.

The chain combines TRBV6-2 or TRBV6-3 with TRBJ1-2; D is perhaps TRBD1 (6 bases). The V gene's germline CDR1 is MNHEY and CDR2 SVGEGT. The germline V and J ends were trimmed by 6 bases and 2 bases, with 10 bases remaining between them. This CDR3 is 13 amino acids long. CDR3 coding DNA: TGTGCCAGCAGACCTGACAGGAACTATGGCTACACCTTC. Protein sequence: CASRPDRNYGYTF.

The CDR3 nucleotides read TGTGCCAGCAGCGGGGAGACCCACTCCTACGAGCAGTACTTC. This sequence encodes CASSGETHSYEQYF. The chain carries TRBV7-8 and TRBJ2-7, with D possibly being TRBD2 (5 bases). Between the trimmed V and J ends, which lost 5 bases and 0 bases, there was a span of 11 bases. CDR1 SGHVS and CDR2 FQNEAQ come from the germline V gene. The CDR3 consists of 14 residues.

The chain employs TRBV4-3 and TRBJ2-1; 10 bases are shared with TRBD1. Germline V CDR1 and CDR2: LGHNA, YSLEER. V lost 2 bases to trimming and J lost 2 bases; unmatched junction nucleotides: 3. The CDR3 covers 16 residues. The DNA for the CDR3 is TGCGCCAGCAGCCAATCCGGACAGGGGGCCTACAATGAGCAGTTCTTC. Translation: CASSQSGQGAYNEQFF.

This clone was observed once. V gene TRBV3-1 (or the pseudogene TRBV3-2) combines with J gene TRBJ2-1; no firm D call. The CDR3 covers 14 residues. Germline CDR1 reads LGHDT; CDR2 reads YNNKEL (reference sequence). V lost 0 bases, J lost 9 bases, and 12 bases lay in between. CDR3 sequence: CASSQDVRSVEQFF. The CDR3 region has the DNA TGTGCCAGCAGCCAAGACGTCCGGAGTGTTGAGCAGTTCTTC.

The V call is TRBV7-3, the J call TRBJ2-3; 8 bases match TRBD2. The germline V gene encodes CDR1 SGHTA and CDR2 FQGTGA. The CDR3 runs 16 residues. V trimming: 2 bases; J trimming: 2 bases; junction bases outside the gene matches: 6. CDR3 in amino acids: CASSLSGTSDTDTQYF. The CDR3 nucleotides read TGTGCCAGCAGCTTATCCGGGACTAGTGACACAGATACGCAGTATTTT.

This clone was detected once. This chain joins TRBV6-5 and TRBJ1-1; D is undetermined. Trimming pared 7 bases from V and 0 bases from J, leaving 15 bases between. The germline V gene encodes CDR1 MNHEY and CDR2 SVGAGI. The CDR3 contains 15 residues. CDR3 amino acids: CASIHREQLNTEAFF. DNA for the CDR3: TGTGCCAGCATCCACCGGGAACAGTTGAACACTGAAGCTTTCTTT.

CDR3 sequence reads: CASSLEWQREIINEQFF. DNA for the CDR3: TGTGCCAGCAGCTTAGAGTGGCAGCGGGAGATTATCAATGAGCAGTTCTTC. The chain recombines TRBV11-3 with TRBJ2-1, with 8 bases fitting TRBD2. This CDR3 is built from 17 residues. Trimming at V came to 0 bases and at J to 6 bases, leaving 10 bases not matched to a gene. Germline V gene data show CDR1 as SGHNT and CDR2 as YENEEA.

This sequence joins TRBV11-2 and TRBJ1-1; D ambiguous. The CDR3 extends over 18 amino acids. Germline-derived CDR1 and CDR2 are SGHAT and FQNNGV. Trimming left V 1 base short and J 4 bases short, with 22 bases between. CDR3 nucleotides: TGTGCCAGCAGCTTAGGATCCCCCTTAGAGTCTTTTGGCACTGAAGCTTTCTTT. Residues: CASSLGSPLESFGTEAFF.

The chain has TRBV28 and TRBJ1-1; D not certain. Trimming stripped 3 bases from V and 0 bases from J, with 8 bases between. CDR1 and CDR2 from the germline V gene are MDHEN and SYDVKM. This CDR3 has 14 residues. The CDR3 region is CASSLAPLNTEAFF. Here the CDR3 DNA reads TGTGCCAGCAGTTTGGCACCTCTGAACACTGAAGCTTTCTTT.

This chain uses TRBV30 with TRBJ2-5, with 8 bases lining up with TRBD1. The ends lost 1 base at V and 4 bases at J; junction bases unmatched: 5. CDR1 is GTSNPN and CDR2 is SVGIG in the germline V gene (reference sequence). There are 14 residues in the CDR3. CDR3 coding DNA: TGTGCCTGGAGTGCCAGGGGGCGGGGAGAGACCCAGTACTTC. Translation gives CAWSARGRGETQYF.